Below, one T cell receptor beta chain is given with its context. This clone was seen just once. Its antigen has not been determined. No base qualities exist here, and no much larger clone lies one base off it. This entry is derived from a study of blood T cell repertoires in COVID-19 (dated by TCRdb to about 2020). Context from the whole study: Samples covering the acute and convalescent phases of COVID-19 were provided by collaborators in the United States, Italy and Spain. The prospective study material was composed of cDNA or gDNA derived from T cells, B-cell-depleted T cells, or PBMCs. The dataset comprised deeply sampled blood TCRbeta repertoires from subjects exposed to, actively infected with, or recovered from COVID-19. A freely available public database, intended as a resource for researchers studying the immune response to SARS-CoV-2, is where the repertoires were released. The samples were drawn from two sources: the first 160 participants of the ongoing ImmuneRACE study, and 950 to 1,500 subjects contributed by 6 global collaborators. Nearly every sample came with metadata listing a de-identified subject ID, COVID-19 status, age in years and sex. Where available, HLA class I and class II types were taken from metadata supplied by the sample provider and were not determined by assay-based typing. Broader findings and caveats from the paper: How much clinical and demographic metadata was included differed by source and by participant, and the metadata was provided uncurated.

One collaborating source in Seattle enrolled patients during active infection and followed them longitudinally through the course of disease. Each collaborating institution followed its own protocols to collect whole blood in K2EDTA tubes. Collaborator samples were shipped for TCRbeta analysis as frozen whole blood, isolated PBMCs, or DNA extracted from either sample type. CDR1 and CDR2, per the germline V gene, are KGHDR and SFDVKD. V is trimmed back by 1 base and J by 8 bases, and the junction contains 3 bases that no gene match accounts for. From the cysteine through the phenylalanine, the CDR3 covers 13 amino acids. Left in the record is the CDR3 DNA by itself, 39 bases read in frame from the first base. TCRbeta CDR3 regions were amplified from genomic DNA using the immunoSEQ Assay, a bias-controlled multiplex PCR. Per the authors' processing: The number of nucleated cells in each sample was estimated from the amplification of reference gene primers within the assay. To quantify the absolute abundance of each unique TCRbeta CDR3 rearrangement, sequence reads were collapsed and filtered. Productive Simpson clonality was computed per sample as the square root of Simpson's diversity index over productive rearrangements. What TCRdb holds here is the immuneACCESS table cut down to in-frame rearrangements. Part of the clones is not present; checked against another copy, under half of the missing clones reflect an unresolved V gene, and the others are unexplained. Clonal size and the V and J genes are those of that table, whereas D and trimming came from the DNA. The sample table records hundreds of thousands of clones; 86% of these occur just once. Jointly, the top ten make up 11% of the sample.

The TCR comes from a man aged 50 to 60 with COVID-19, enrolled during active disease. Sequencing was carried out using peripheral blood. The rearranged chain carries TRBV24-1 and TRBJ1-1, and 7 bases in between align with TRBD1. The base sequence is TGTGCCACCAGTGATTTCGGACAGGACGAAGCTTTCTTT. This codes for CATSDFGQDEAFF.